The source of this TCR beta chain is a study of blood T cell repertoires in COVID-19. V lost 5 bases and J lost 4; bases outside the gene matches: 8. Germline loops: CDR1 SGHTA, CDR2 FQGNSA. The CDR3 spans 15 residues. This clone was seen once. Profiling relied on immunoSEQ multiplex PCR, and the TCRdb table lists in-frame clones only, not all of them. Found here are about 75,000 clones, around 90% of them singletons; the top ten hold roughly a fifth. This TCR came from a human donor in a cohort sampled during active COVID-19. Sequenced input: peripheral blood. The V call is TRBV7-2, the J call TRBJ1-2; 9 nucleotides line up with TRBD1. Written as DNA, the CDR3 is TGTGCCAGCAGCGCCACAGGGGGCGCGGGCTATGGCTACACCTTC. This sequence encodes CASSATGGAGYGYTF.